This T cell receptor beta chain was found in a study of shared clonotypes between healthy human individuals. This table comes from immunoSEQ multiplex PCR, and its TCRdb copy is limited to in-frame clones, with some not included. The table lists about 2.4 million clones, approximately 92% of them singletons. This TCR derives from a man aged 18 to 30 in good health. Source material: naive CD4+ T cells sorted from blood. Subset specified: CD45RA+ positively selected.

The CDR3 loop reads CASSLGEAGGPPYNEQFF. The CDR3 DNA reads TGTGCCAGCAGCTTAGGGGAAGCGGGAGGGCCACCCTACAATGAGCAGTTCTTC. The chain employs TRBV7-2 and TRBJ2-1, with 10 bases aligning to TRBD2. The V gene's germline CDR1 is SGHTA and CDR2 FQGNSA. CDR3 length equals 18 residues. The V segment lost 1 base and the J segment 2 bases; nucleotides outside the gene matches: 8.